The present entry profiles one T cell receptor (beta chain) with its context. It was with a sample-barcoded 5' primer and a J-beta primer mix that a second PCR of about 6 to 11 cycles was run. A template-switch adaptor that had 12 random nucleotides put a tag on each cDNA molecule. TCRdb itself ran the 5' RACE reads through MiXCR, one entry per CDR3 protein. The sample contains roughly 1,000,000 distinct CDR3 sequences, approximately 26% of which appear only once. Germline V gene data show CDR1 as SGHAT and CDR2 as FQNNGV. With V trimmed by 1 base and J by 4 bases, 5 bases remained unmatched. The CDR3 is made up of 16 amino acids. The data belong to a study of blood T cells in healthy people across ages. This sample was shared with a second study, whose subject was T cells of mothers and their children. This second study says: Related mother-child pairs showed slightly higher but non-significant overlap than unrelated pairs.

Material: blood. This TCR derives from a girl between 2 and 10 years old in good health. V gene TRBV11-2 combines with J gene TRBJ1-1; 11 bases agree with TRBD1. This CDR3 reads CASSLGTGGMGTEAFF. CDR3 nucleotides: TGTGCCAGCAGCTTAGGGACAGGGGGCATGGGCACTGAAGCTTTCTTT.